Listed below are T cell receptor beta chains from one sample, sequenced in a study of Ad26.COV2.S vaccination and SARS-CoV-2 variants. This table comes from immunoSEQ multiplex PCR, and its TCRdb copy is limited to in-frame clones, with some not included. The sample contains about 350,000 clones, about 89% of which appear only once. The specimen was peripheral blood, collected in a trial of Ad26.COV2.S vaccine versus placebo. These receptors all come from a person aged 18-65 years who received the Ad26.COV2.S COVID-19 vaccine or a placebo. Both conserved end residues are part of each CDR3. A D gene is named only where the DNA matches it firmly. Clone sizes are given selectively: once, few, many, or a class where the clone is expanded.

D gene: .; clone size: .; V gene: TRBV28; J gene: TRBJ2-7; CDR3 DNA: TGTGCCAGCAGTTTCGGACAGACCTACGAGCAGTACTTC; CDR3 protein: CASSFGQTYEQYF
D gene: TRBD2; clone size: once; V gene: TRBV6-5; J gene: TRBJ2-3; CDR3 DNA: TGTGCCAGCAGTCCTAGCGGGAGGTCGAGGACGCAGTATTTT; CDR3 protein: CASSPSGRSRTQYF
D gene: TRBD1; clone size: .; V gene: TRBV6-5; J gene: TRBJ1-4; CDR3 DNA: TGTGCCACCATGATGCGGACAGGGAATAATGAAAAACTGTTTTTT; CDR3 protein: CATMMRTGNNEKLFF
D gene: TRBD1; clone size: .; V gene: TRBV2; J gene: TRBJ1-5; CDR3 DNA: TGTGCCAGCAGTGCTAGGACAGGGGGAGATCAGCCCCAGCATTTT; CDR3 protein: CASSARTGGDQPQHF
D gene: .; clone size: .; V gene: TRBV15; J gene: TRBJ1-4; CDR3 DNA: TGTGCCACCAGCATGCGGATTAATGAAAAACTGTTTTTT; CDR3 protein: CATSMRINEKLFF
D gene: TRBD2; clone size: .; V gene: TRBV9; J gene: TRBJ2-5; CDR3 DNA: TGTGCCAGCAGCGTAAAAGCGGGGGGGCTTGGAGAGACCCAGTACTTC; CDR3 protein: CASSVKAGGLGETQYF
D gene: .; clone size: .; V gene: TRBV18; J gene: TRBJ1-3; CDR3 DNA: TGTGCCAGCTCACCCCAGGGTGGTCCTGGAAACACCATATATTTT; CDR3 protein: CASSPQGGPGNTIYF
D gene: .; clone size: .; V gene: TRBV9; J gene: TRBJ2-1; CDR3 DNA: TGTGCCAGCAGCCTCAACATGGCGGACAATGAGCAGTTCTTC; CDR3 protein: CASSLNMADNEQFF
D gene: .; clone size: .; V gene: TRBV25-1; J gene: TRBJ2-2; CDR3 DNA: TGTGCCAGCAGTGATTGGACAGAGACCGGGGAGCTGTTTTTT; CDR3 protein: CASSDWTETGELFF
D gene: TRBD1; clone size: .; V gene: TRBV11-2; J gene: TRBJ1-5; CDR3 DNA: TGTGCCAGCAGCTTGGGGACAGGTAGCAATCAGCCCCAGCATTTT; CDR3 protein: CASSLGTGSNQPQHF
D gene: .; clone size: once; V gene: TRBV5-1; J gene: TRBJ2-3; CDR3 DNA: TGCGCCAGCAGCTCAAGTGGTACTAGCACAGATACGCAGTATTTT; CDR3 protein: CASSSSGTSTDTQYF
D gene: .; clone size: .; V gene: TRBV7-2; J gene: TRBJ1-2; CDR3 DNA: TGTGCCAGCAGCACGATCATCGGGGAGCATAACTATGGCTACACCTTC; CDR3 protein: CASSTIIGEHNYGYTF
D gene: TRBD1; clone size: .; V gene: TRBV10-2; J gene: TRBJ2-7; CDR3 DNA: TGCGCCAGCAGCCGGGACAGAGACTACGAGCAGTACTTC; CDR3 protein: CASSRDRDYEQYF
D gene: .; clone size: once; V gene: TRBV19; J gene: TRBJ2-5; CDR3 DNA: TGTGCCAGTAGTATAGGGGGGGCAAGCCAGTACTTC; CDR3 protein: CASSIGGASQYF
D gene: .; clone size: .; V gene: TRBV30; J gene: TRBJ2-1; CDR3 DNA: TGTGCCTGGAGTGGAACGAGCTCCTACAATGAGCAGTTCTTC; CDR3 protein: CAWSGTSSYNEQFF